This record looks at one TCR beta chain sequence and its context. This clonotype came up many times. There is no known antigen for this receptor. Base qualities are not provided; no much larger clone lies one nucleotide away. The hyperthyroidism patients were between 18 and 65 years old and newly diagnosed, with a disease duration of less than 2 months. Patients with uncontrolled infections, other autoimmune diseases, pregnancy or lactation were excluded. Clinical symptoms, serum thyroxine and TRAb, thyroid ultrasound, and orbital computed tomography formed the basis for the diagnoses. Blood from progressor patients was drawn when they were first diagnosed with hyperthyroidism, before any ophthalmopathy symptoms appeared. PBMCs were isolated from more than 8 ml of fresh peripheral blood by Ficoll-Paque density gradient centrifugation. Progressor patients were defined as those initially diagnosed with Graves' hyperthyroidism in whom ophthalmopathy developed during follow-up. Trizol reagent was used to extract total RNA, and RNA quality was then checked on an Agilent 2100 Bioanalyzer.

TCR beta CDR3 regions were amplified from RNA transcripts. The TCR CDR3 was subjected to a first round of RT-PCR using the HTBI primer set and the Qiagen OneStep RT-PCR kit. The libraries were constructed in a second round of multiplex PCR and then size-selected and purified. Paired-end sequencing of the libraries was performed with 100 bp reads on an Illumina HiSeq2000. From the authors' description of their analysis: SOAPnuke was used to process the raw data, removing reads that contained adapters or uncalled bases, had a mean Phred below 15, or lacked an exact match to the constant primer or identifier. COPE v1.2.5 was used to merge high-quality paired reads, and clonotypes were defined as unique nucleotide sequences. MiTCR v1.1 was used to align clonotypes to the IMGT TRBV, TRBD and TRBJ reference segments. The analysis was restricted to V-J combinations with a frequency above 0.0001, which together covered approximately 99% of the repertoires. The TCS score was defined as F50 (clonal expansion) divided by E x V (chaos), with BLOSUM62-based TCRdist calculated between CDR3 peptides within each V-J. Welch's t-statistics and random forest reduced just over 500 V-J features to under 15, which were used in a naive Bayes classifier (R e1071). TCRdb reprocessed the public reads (quality trimming at Q25 with fastp, clone calling with MiXCR) and kept in-frame beta chains. Here each entry gathers all rows of one CDR3 protein and keeps the most common genes and DNA. The V and J calls follow TCRdb's processing rather than the paper's. For this sample the table gives hundreds of thousands of distinct CDR3 sequences, of which around 19% were detected only once. Jointly, the top ten make up 16% of the sample.

The data are from a study of T cells in Graves' hyperthyroidism and ophthalmopathy (dated by TCRdb to the late 2010s). Broadly, across the study: Peripheral blood samples were taken at initial diagnosis, before any treatment was given. A discovery cohort of around 100 patients, approximately 44 with Graves' ophthalmopathy and about 60 with stable Graves' hyperthyroidism, was used to find distinguishing TCR V-J signatures. Whether ophthalmopathy could be predicted prospectively was tested in an independent validation cohort made up of roughly 19 hyperthyroidism patients plus 17 patients who later progressed to ophthalmopathy. The 100 discovery patients were randomly split 7:3 into training and test sets. In over five Graves' hyperthyroidism patients, the study also compared T-cell repertoires from thyroid tissue with T-cell repertoires from blood. Following sampling, methimazole starting at 30 mg daily was given to hyperthyroidism patients, and high-dose intravenous methylprednisolone was given to ophthalmopathy patients. The paper reports TCR Vbeta CDR3 sequencing of some 140 peripheral blood samples: some 41 ophthalmopathy, fewer than 85 hyperthyroidism and about 17 progressor patients. Beyond this particular receptor, the publication reports: In cross-validation, a model built on a 13 V-J signature told ophthalmopathy apart from stable hyperthyroidism with 85% to 90% sensitivity and roughly 81% specificity, and in testing the same model reached 80%/75%. In validation, the model predicted progression to ophthalmopathy with 65% to 71% sensitivity and 72% to 85% specificity, a median of 6.5 months before onset. Most expanded thyroid clonotypes (frequency above 0.001) were also detected in blood, suggesting blood repertoires may reflect thyroid immune responses. No statistical method was used to fix the sample size in advance, and group allocation was not hidden from the investigators.

CDR1 and CDR2, per the germline V gene, are MNHNS and SASEGT. The CDR3, from cysteine to phenylalanine, totals 14 residues. Of the read, only the CDR3 DNA is kept; its 42 bases are in frame from base 1. V is cut by 5 bases and J by 2 bases, and the space between the germline ends is 12 bases. The V and J segments used are TRBV6-1 and TRBJ2-5; the D gene remains uncertain. The sequence came from a woman aged 45-65 years with Graves' hyperthyroidism that later progressed to Graves' ophthalmopathy. The sample taken for sequencing was blood. The nucleotide sequence reads TGTGCCAGCAGTCCAGCGAGGTTGCAAGAGACCCAGTACTTC. It translates as CASSPARLQETQYF.